The T cell receptor (beta chain) under discussion was sequenced for a study of Ad26.COV2.S vaccination and SARS-CoV-2 variants (dated by TCRdb to 2020 to 2023). Looking at the study overall: Vaccine-arm donors were drawn from COV1001, a multicentre, randomized, double-blind, placebo-controlled phase I-IIa trial of Ad26.COV2.S in healthy adults. Dosing of Ad26.COV2.S was intramuscular, at either 5x10^10 or 1x10^11 viral particles, delivered as one shot or as two shots spaced 56 days apart. Blinding of investigators to trial group allocation was maintained during experiments and outcome assessment. Trial participants were randomized into five groups of five: low-dose or high-dose Ad26.COV2.S given once or twice, or placebo on both occasions. Sequencing of the TCRbeta repertoire served to evaluate the specificity and breadth of SARS-CoV-2-reactive T cell receptors following Ad26.COV2.S vaccination. A total of 32 samples were included in the TCR-sequenced set, comprising around 19 Ad26.COV2.S vaccine recipients, 5 placebo recipients and 8 SARS-CoV-2 convalescent individuals.

The germline V gene (reference sequence) sets CDR1 to MNHEY and CDR2 to SMNVEV. Trimming removed 0 bases from V and 4 bases from J, leaving 7 bases between the germline ends. Measured from the cysteine to the phenylalanine, the CDR3 is 14 residues long. Solely the CDR3 DNA is kept, with 42 bases framed from the first base. The immunoSEQ Assay was used to sequence TCRbeta CDR3 regions. After extraction, genomic DNA underwent amplification by bias-controlled multiplex PCR, followed by high-throughput sequencing. The paper's data handling went like this. To quantify the absolute abundance of each unique TCRbeta CDR3 region, sequences were collapsed and filtered. T cell fraction was estimated by normalizing TCRbeta template counts to usable DNA, with usable DNA measured through amplification of reference genes found in all nucleated cells. Repertoire TCRs were annotated as SARS-CoV-2-specific by exact matching of V gene, CDR3 amino acid sequence and J gene to a known reactive TCR set. MIRA supplied the reference SARS-CoV-2 TCR set, which was filtered for enrichment in COVID-19-positive ImmuneCODE repertoires so that public or cross-reactive TCRs were removed. Based on the MIRA antigens, annotated TCRs were further analysed at the level of specific ORF or position within ORF. Depth was the summed frequency of annotated unique rearrangements, while breadth was defined as annotated unique rearrangements over total unique productive rearrangements. TCR breadth was compared between groups using two-sided Wilcoxon rank-sum tests. TCRdb mirrors the immuneACCESS table, restricted to in-frame sequences. Some clones are absent from its copies; in checked studies, under half trace to an unresolved V gene, and the reason for the others is unknown. V and J calls and clone size are as listed in that table; D and trimming were resolved from the DNA. Within this sample are fewer than 600,000 clones, with 80% to 90% of them counted one time only. The top ten constitute 1.7% of the sample.

The study at large found these results: Compared with placebo recipients, Ad26.COV2.S recipients showed higher spike-specific TCR breadth (P = 0.0014). After vaccination, substantial breadth of spike-specific CD8+ and CD4+ T cell responses was reported. The study was not powered for comparison of responses between vaccine doses or regimens. According to the authors, total T cell responses may have been underestimated by the TCR breadth and depth analyses. Vaccine and placebo recipients had comparable non-spike TCR breadth, which fits with the vaccine containing only spike.

The sample's treatment or condition label is to be understood as: 19 received Ad26.COV2.S at low or high dose, single or two shots; about 5 received placebo; per-sample allocation not given. For vaccine and placebo recipients, repertoires were sequenced using samples collected on day 63 after the first injection. Cohort 1b enrolled about 25 adults aged 18-55 years at a single site in Boston, USA, between 29 July and 7 August 2020. Ad26.COV2.S was a replication-incompetent adenovirus type 26 vector expressing a prefusion-stabilized SARS-CoV-2 spike protein from the original Wuhan strain. In regard to this clone: No cognate antigen has been identified for it. No much larger clone is present one base from it, and per-base qualities are unavailable.

The sequence was obtained from a person between 18 and 59 years old who received the Ad26.COV2.S COVID-19 vaccine or a placebo. The chain is encoded by TRBV27 joined to TRBJ1-5; confidence is insufficient to name the D gene. The starting material was peripheral blood, obtained in a trial of Ad26.COV2.S vaccine versus placebo. Read as DNA, the sequence is TGTGCCAGCAGTTTATCACGGGTGAATCAGCCCCAGCATTTT. This encodes CASSLSRVNQPQHF.